Listed below are T cell receptor beta chains from one sample, sequenced in a study of T cell repertoires in cytomegalovirus infection. TCRdb re-called the reads with MiXCR, one entry per CDR3 protein. Among 200,000 to 250,000 distinct CDR3 sequences listed, over 20% were seen once. Sequenced sample: CD8+ T cells from PBMCs. These receptors all come from a human donor in good health (CMV status not recorded). Some clones in this sample may be carry-over from other donors' samples. CDR3s include the opening cysteine and the closing phenylalanine or tryptophan. A D gene is named only where the DNA matches it firmly. The size of a clone is reported for some rows only, either as once, few or many, or as a class for expanded clones.

D gene | J gene | V gene | clone size | CDR3 protein | CDR3 DNA
TRBD1 | TRBJ2-2 | TRBV27 | . | CASSAPGQGIPGELFF | TGTGCCAGCAGTGCTCCGGGACAGGGGATACCCGGGGAGCTGTTTTTT
. | TRBJ1-2 | TRBV20-1 | few | CSAYEYGYTF | TGCAGTGCGTATGAGTATGGCTACACCTTC
TRBD2 | TRBJ2-1 | TRBV2 | . | CASLTSGGAFGNEQFF | TGTGCCAGCCTGACTAGCGGGGGTGCCTTCGGCAATGAGCAGTTCTTC
TRBD1 | TRBJ1-2 | TRBV27 | few | CASSTGVPLYGYTF | TGTGCCAGCAGTACAGGGGTTCCCCTCTATGGCTACACCTTC
TRBD1 | TRBJ1-1 | TRBV30 | . | CAQAWDRGLDTEAFF | TGTGCCCAGGCCTGGGACAGGGGGCTGGACACTGAAGCTTTCTTT
. | TRBJ2-7 | TRBV20-1 | . | CSAQRGGRGPYEQYF | TGCAGTGCTCAGAGAGGGGGTCGCGGGCCCTACGAGCAGTACTTC
TRBD2 | TRBJ2-1 | TRBV20-1 | . | CSASGLAGGPGNEQFF | TGCAGTGCTAGCGGGCTAGCGGGGGGGCCAGGCAATGAGCAGTTCTTC
. | TRBJ1-1 | TRBV7-9 | few | CASMGTGNTEAFF | TGTGCCAGCATGGGGACGGGGAACACTGAAGCTTTCTTT
. | TRBJ2-7 | TRBV29-1 | . | CSGQDFTYKQYF | TGCAGCGGGCAGGACTTCACCTACAAGCAGTACTTC
. | TRBJ1-1 | TRBV7-2 | many | CASMDPGQNTEAFF | TGTGCCAGCATGGATCCGGGACAGAACACTGAAGCTTTCTTT
. | TRBJ2-6 | TRBV2 | . | CASQTHSGANVLTF | TGTGCCAGCCAAACCCACTCTGGGGCCAACGTCCTGACTTTC
TRBD2 | TRBJ2-7 | TRBV4-2 | many | CASSQGGRLAPDDYEQYF | TGTGCCAGCAGCCAAGGGGGGCGACTAGCGCCAGACGATTACGAGCAGTACTTC
. | TRBJ2-1 | TRBV7-9 | . | CASSRTYNEQFF | TGTGCCAGCAGCCGGACTTACAATGAGCAGTTCTTC
. | TRBJ2-1 | TRBV2 | . | CASSWGVQGMYNEQFF | TGTGCCAGCAGTTGGGGTGTACAGGGTATGTACAATGAGCAGTTCTTC
. | TRBJ1-4 | TRBV7-2 | many | CASSSSPGSEKLFF | TGTGCCAGCAGCTCCTCGCCAGGGAGCGAAAAACTGTTTTTT
. | TRBJ1-1 | TRBV6-5 | many | CASSLTLNTEAFF | TGTGCCAGCAGCCTTACTCTGAACACTGAAGCTTTCTTT
. | TRBJ2-5 | TRBV10-3 | few | CAISDGSQETQYF | TGTGCCATCAGTGATGGCAGCCAAGAGACCCAGTACTTC
. | TRBJ2-7 | TRBV2 | few | CASNMGAFEQYF | TGTGCCAGCAATATGGGGGCCTTCGAGCAGTACTTC